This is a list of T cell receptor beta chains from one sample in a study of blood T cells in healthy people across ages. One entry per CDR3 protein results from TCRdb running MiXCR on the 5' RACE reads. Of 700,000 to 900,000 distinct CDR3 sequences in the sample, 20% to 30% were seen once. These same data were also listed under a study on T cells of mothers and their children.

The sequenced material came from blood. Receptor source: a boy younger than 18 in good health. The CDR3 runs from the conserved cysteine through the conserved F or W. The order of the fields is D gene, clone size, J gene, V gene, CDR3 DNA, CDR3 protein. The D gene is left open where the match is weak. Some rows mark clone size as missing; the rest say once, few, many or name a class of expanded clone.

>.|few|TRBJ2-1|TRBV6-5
TGTGCCAGCAGTTACCCCCTGGGCGGGGTAAATGAGCAGTTCTTC
CASSYPLGGVNEQFF
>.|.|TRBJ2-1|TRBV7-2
TGTGCCAGCAGCTTAAATATCGTGAATGAGCAGTTCTTC
CASSLNIVNEQFF
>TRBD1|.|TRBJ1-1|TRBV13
TGTGCCAGCAGCCCGTTCAGGGGGGAGGGTGAAGCTTTCTTT
CASSPFRGEGEAFF
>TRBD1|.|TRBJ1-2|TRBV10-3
TGTGCCATCAGTGAAGGGGGCCATGGCTACACCTTC
CAISEGGHGYTF
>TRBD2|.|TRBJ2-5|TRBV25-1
TGTGCCAGCAGCGGGACTAGCGGTGAACAAGAGACCCAGTACTTC
CASSGTSGEQETQYF
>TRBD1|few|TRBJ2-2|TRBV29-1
TGCAGCGGACAGGGGGCGGTCGGGGAGCTGTTTTTT
CSGQGAVGELFF
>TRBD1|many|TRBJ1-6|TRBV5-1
TGCGCCAGCAGCTCACAGGGGAATTCACCCCTCCACTTT
CASSSQGNSPLHF
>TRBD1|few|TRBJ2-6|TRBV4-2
TGTGCCAGCAGCCGGGGACAGGACTCTGGGGCCAACGTCCTGACTTTC
CASSRGQDSGANVLTF
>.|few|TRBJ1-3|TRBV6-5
TGTGCCAGCCGAGATGTAATTAGGAGTGGAAACACCATATATTTT
CASRDVIRSGNTIYF
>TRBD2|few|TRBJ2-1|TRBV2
TGTGCCAGCAGTGAAGGTCGGGGGGGCTCCTACAATGAGCAGTTCTTC
CASSEGRGGSYNEQFF
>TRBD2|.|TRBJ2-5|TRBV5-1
TGCGCCAGCAGACAGGGACTAGCGGGGGGGATAGAGACCCAGTACTTC
CASRQGLAGGIETQYF
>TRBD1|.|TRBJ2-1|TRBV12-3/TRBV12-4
TGTGCCAGCAGTTTACTTCAGGGGGCCGGGGACGAGCAGTTCTTC
CASSLLQGAGDEQFF
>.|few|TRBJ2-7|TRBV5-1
TGCGCCAGCAGCTCAACAGGGGAGGGCCACGAGCAGTACTTC
CASSSTGEGHEQYF
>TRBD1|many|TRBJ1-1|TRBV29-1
TGCAGCGTCCGAAACAGGGGGCGCGGGAACACTGAAGCTTTCTTT
CSVRNRGRGNTEAFF
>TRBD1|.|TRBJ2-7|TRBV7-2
TGTGCCAGCAGCTTTTGGGACAGGGGGGGGTACGAGCAGTACTTC
CASSFWDRGGYEQYF
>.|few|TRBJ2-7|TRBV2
TGTGCCAGCAGTGAAGAAATGAGCGTCCCTGACGAGCAGTACTTC
CASSEEMSVPDEQYF
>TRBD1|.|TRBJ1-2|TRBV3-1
TGTGCCAGCAGCCAATACCTACCGGGACAGGGGAAATTTGGCTACACCTTC
CASSQYLPGQGKFGYTF
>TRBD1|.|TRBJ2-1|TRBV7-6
TGTGCCAGCAGCGACAGGGGGACCTACAATGAGCAGTTCTTC
CASSDRGTYNEQFF
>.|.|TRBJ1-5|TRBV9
TGTGCCAGCAGCGTAGGGGGTTACGGCCAGCCCCAGCATTTT
CASSVGGYGQPQHF
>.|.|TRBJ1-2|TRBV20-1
TGCAGTGCTCCCCCGTTGTCCTATGGCTACACCTTC
CSAPPLSYGYTF
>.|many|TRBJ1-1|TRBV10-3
TGTGCCATCAGTGAGTCGACAGGTAAGAACACTGAAGCTTTCTTT
CAISESTGKNTEAFF
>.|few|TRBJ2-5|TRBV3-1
TGTGCCAGCAGCCAAGTCGACCCTGGGCGGACCCAGTACTTC
CASSQVDPGRTQYF
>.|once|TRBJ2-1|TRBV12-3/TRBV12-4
TGTGCCAGCAGTTTGGGCTGGGACAAGGAGGCGGAATACAATGAGCAGTTCTTC
CASSLGWDKEAEYNEQFF
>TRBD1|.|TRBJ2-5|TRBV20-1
TGCAGTGTCAGGACAGGGAAAGAGACCCAGTACTTC
CSVRTGKETQYF
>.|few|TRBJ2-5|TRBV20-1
TGCAGTGTCCCGATTCTTACAGGGTCTAGGACCCAGTACTTC
CSVPILTGSRTQYF
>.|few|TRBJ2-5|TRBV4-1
TGCGCCAGCAGCCATGAGGGCCAAGAGACCCAGTACTTC
CASSHEGQETQYF
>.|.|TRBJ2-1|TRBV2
TGTGCCAGCACTCGACACAATGAGCAGTTCTTC
CASTRHNEQFF
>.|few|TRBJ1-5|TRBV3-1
TGTGCCAGCAGCCGGGGTAACAATCAGCCCCAGCATTTT
CASSRGNNQPQHF
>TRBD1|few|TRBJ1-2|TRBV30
TGTGCCTGGATGAGGGGGCTAAAAAACTATGGCTACACCTTC
CAWMRGLKNYGYTF
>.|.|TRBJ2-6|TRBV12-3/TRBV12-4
TGTGCCAGCAGAGGACAGGAACTAGCCGGGGCCAACGTCCTGACTTTC
CASRGQELAGANVLTF
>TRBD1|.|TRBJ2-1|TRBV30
TGTGCCTGGAGCCTTGTGGACAGGGATACCAATGAGCAGTTCTTC
CAWSLVDRDTNEQFF
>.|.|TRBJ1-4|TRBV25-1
TGTGCCAGCAGTGATCCAGGGGTAGTTAATGAAAAACTGTTTTTT
CASSDPGVVNEKLFF
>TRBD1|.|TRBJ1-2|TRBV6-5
TGTGCCAGCAGTTACTCCATCCTAGGGGGACAGGGGGGGTATGGCTACACCTTC
CASSYSILGGQGGYGYTF
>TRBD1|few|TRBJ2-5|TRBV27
TGTGCCAGCAGTTCCCCCCGGACAGGGGGTAACGAGACCCAGTACTTC
CASSSPRTGGNETQYF
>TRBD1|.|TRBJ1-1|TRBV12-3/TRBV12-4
TGTGCCAGCATCCCGACAGGGGGTAAAGCTGAAGCTTTCTTT
CASIPTGGKAEAFF
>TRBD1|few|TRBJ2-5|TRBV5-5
TGTGCCAGCAGCGGTACTGGACAGGGAACGGAGACCCAGTACTTC
CASSGTGQGTETQYF
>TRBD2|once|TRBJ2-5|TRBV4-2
TGTGCCAGCAGCCAAGGAGACCTAGCGGAAACCCAGTACTTC
CASSQGDLAETQYF
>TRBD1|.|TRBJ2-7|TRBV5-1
TGCGCCAGCAGTGCCACCGGGACAGGGTTCACCGAGCAGTACTTC
CASSATGTGFTEQYF
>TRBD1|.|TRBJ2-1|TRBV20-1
TGCAGTGCTAGAGTGACAGGGGGCCGGAATGAGCAGTTCTTC
CSARVTGGRNEQFF
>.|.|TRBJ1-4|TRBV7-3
TGTGCCAGCAGCTTAGATGGGGGGGACGGAAAACTGTTTTTT
CASSLDGGDGKLFF
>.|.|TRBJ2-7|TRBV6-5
TGTGCCAGCAGTTACTCGGCAACAGACTACGAGCAGTACTTC
CASSYSATDYEQYF
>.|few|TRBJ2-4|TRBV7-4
TGTGCCAGCAGCTTTCAAGTTCCAGCTCAAAACATTCAGTACTTC
CASSFQVPAQNIQYF